Listed here are 13 T cell receptor beta chains from one sample, sequenced in a study of T cells in Graves' hyperthyroidism and ophthalmopathy. RNA transcripts gave rise to amplified TCR beta CDR3 regions. TCR CDR3 underwent first-round RT-PCR with the HTBI primer set. TCRdb analysed the multiplex PCR reads with MiXCR anew, one entry per CDR3 protein. The sample has under 250,000 distinct CDR3 sequences, over 20% seen once; the top ten hold roughly 35%. The specimen sequenced was blood. The origin of the receptors is a woman aged 40 to 55 with Graves' ophthalmopathy.

There are many counts of this clonotype. The chain carries TRBV6-1 and TRBJ2-4; a possible D gene is TRBD1 (6 bases). V was shortened by 0 bases and J by 0 bases, with 24 bases between the two germline ends. This CDR3 contains 21 residues. The germline V gene encodes CDR1 MNHNS and CDR2 SASEGT. Here the CDR3 reads CASSEAAPGQFGNIAKNIQYF. The CDR3 nucleotides read TGTGCCAGCAGTGAAGCGGCCCCCGGACAGTTTGGAAACATAGCCAAAAACATTCAGTACTTC.

The V call is TRBV15, the J call TRBJ2-5; 10 nucleotides align to TRBD1. From germline, CDR1 is LNHNV and CDR2 YYDKDF (reference sequence). J lost 1 base, V lost 5 bases, and 4 bases had no gene match. CDR3 length: 15 amino acids. In DNA, the CDR3 is TGTGCCACCAGCGGAAGGACAGGGGGCCAAGAGACCCAGTACTTC. This sequence encodes CATSGRTGGQETQYF.

This clonotype was seen many times. This rearrangement joins TRBV19 to TRBJ2-2; 10 bases match TRBD2. The CDR3 has 17 residues. From germline, CDR1 is LNHDA and CDR2 SQIVND (reference sequence). Trimming cost V 8 bases and J 0 bases; bases outside gene matches: 9. DNA of the CDR3: TGTGCCAGTGTATCTAGCGGGAGCCCCGCGAACACCGGGGAGCTGTTTTTT. Amino acid sequence: CASVSSGSPANTGELFF.

Many counts were recorded for this clonotype. The chain has TRBV6-5 and TRBJ1-5; D unresolved. The CDR3 has 19 amino acids. Germline V gene lookup returns CDR1 MNHEY and CDR2 SVGAGI. V lost 8 bases and J lost 1, with 27 bases in between. CDR3 protein: CASSSMALSSSASNQPQHF. DNA of the CDR3: TGTGCCAGCTCCTCCATGGCACTCTCCTCATCAGCCAGCAATCAGCCCCAGCATTTT.

DNA of the CDR3: TGTGCCAGCAGCCATGAGCCGGGACACAACACTGAAGCTTTCTTT. This codes for CASSHEPGHNTEAFF. This sequence joins TRBV7-2 and TRBJ1-1, with TRBD1 as a possible D gene (6 bases). The ends were cut back, 5 bases at V and 2 bases at J, with 15 bases in the middle. The germline V gene encodes CDR1 SGHTA and CDR2 FQGNSA. This CDR3 has 15 residues.

The gene calls are TRBV28 and TRBJ2-7, with a possible D match to TRBD2 (6 bases). The CDR3 spans 15 residues. The germline CDR1 and CDR2 sequences are MDHEN and SYDVKM. Between the trimmed V and J ends, which lost 3 bases and 3 bases, there was a span of 15 bases. Here the CDR3 reads CASSFRRGRFYEQYF. CDR3 nucleotides: TGTGCCAGCAGTTTCAGGCGGGGTAGATTCTACGAGCAGTACTTC.

This clonotype was detected many times. The chain has TRBV24-1 and TRBJ2-5, with D uncertain. Between the trimmed V and J ends, which lost 3 bases and 2 bases, there was a span of 9 bases. This CDR3 has 14 residues. CDR1 and CDR2 (germline): KGHDR, SFDVKD. The CDR3 sequence: CATSDLDKQETQYF. The CDR3 DNA sequence: TGTGCCACCAGTGATCTAGACAAACAAGAGACCCAGTACTTC.

This clonotype has ten or more counts. This chain connects TRBV7-2 to TRBJ2-7; 10 nucleotides match TRBD2. Germline trimming cut 5 bases from V and 4 bases from J; bases unmatched to any gene: 11. This CDR3 region has 16 residues. The V gene's germline CDR1 is SGHTA and CDR2 FQGNSA. The CDR3, as DNA: TGTGCCAGCAGCCGTGACTCTAGCGGGAGTAGGTACGAGCAGTACTTC. This translates into CASSRDSSGSRYEQYF.

To note about this clonotype: The germline gene is not matched at one end of the junction; a read error may be the cause. The gene calls are TRBV12-3 or TRBV12-4 and TRBJ1-1; D not certain. This CDR3 is built from 14 residues. The CDR3 region has the DNA TGTGCCAGCAGCCCGGTCAGGACGACACAAGAAGCTTCCTTT. This codes for CASSPVRTTQEASF.

At least ten counts were recorded for this clonotype. This CDR3 fails to terminate in the conserved phenylalanine or tryptophan, so it likely reflects a read error. The CDR3 is CAISGRAGTGVENTEAFL. CDR3 sequence (DNA): TGTGCCATCAGTGGACGAGCCGGGACAGGGGTGGAGAACACTGAAGCTTTCCTT. This chain joins TRBV10-3 and TRBJ1-1, with 10 bases that match TRBD1. The CDR3 loop spans 18 amino acids. Germline V gives CDR1 ENHRY, CDR2 SYGVKD. V lost 4 bases to trimming and J lost 1 base; unmatched junction nucleotides: 12.

This rearrangement joins TRBV6-5 to TRBJ1-2, with 7 positions matching TRBD1. This CDR3 is 17 amino acids long. Germline loops: CDR1 MNHEY, CDR2 SVGAGI. V gave up 4 bases and J gave up 0 bases; unmatched junction bases: 11. The CDR3: CASSSGIGTVANYGYTF. The CDR3, as DNA: TGTGCCAGCAGTTCCGGGATTGGGACAGTAGCTAACTATGGCTACACCTTC.

This clonotype was picked up many times. This sequence joins TRBV13 and TRBJ2-7; TRBD2 agrees at 11 bases. The CDR3 has 16 residues. With V trimmed by 5 bases and J by 6 bases, 12 bases remained unmatched. Germline loops: CDR1 PRHDT, CDR2 FYEKMQ (reference sequence). CDR3 bases: TGTGCCAGCAGCGCCCTGGCTAGCGGGAGGCTGTTCGAGCAGTACTTC. Its protein is CASSALASGRLFEQYF.

Many counts were recorded for this clonotype. The chain couples TRBV6-5 to TRBJ1-6, with no clear D. Trimming took off 6 bases at V and 7 bases at J, with 10 bases between the two ends. Germline V gene sequence: CDR1 MNHEY, CDR2 SVGAGI. CDR3 size: 13 residues. The CDR3 sequence is CASSDRLNSPLHF. CDR3 DNA: TGTGCCAGCAGCGACCGGCTCAATTCACCCCTCCACTTT.